The TCR beta chain under discussion was sequenced for a study of PD-L1 blockade in urothelial cancer. Study at large: Bladder-origin urothelial cancer in males covered twenty-five of 29 patients. Counts from blood samples showed a median of roughly 140,000 T cells.

The CDR3 has 11 amino acids. The junction had 2 bases not matched to a gene; V was cut back by 7 bases and J by 8 bases. Looked up from germline, CDR1 is SGHVS and CDR2 is FQNEAQ. Time point described: pretreatment peripheral blood. This clone was detected once. The authors spiked synthetic TCR analog templates into each PCR. Here immunoSEQ multiplex PCR was the method, and the copy in TCRdb shows in-frame clones only, minus some. The table lists about 52,000 clones, 75% to 90% of them singletons. The sample in question was PBMCs, obtained around atezolizumab (anti-PD-L1) treatment. The chain uses TRBV7-8 and TRBJ2-1; TRBD2 agrees at 7 bases. The clonotype was recovered from a man in his fifties or sixties with urothelial cancer. The CDR3 spells CASNREDEQFF. CDR3 DNA: TGTGCCAGCAACCGGGAGGATGAGCAGTTCTTC.